This record covers a single TCR beta chain. The antigen remains unidentified. The data stem from a study of response to subunit inactivated influenza vaccine. Study outcomes and limitations: Authors suggested few new T cells are recruited by each seasonal influenza vaccination.

MiXCR, applied by TCRdb to the RT-PCR reads, yields one record per CDR3 protein. The top ten clones hold more than 7% of a sample with almost 250,000 distinct CDR3 sequences, more than 9% of them seen once. Germline CDR1 SNHLY, CDR2 FYNNEI. CDR3 length equals 13 residues. V dropped 10 bases and J dropped 9; count of bases not matched to a gene: 4. The source of this sequence is a man aged 45 to 65 who received an inactivated influenza vaccine. Sequencing used non-naive T cells sorted from PBMCs, obtained approximately 15 days before vaccination. The chain uses TRBV2 and TRBJ2-1; TRBD2 agrees at 15 bases. The CDR3 DNA is TGTGCCAAAACGGGACTAGCGGGGGGTGAGCAGTTCTTC. It translates to CAKTGLAGGEQFF.